These 26 T cell receptor beta chains share one sample of origin, sequenced in a study of CD8+ T cells in alopecia areata. Documented treatment: oral pan-JAK inhibitor, 5-10 mg twice daily. In each case, RNA was isolated and then reverse transcribed into cDNA as the sequencing template. Sequenced by immunoSEQ multiplex PCR; TCRdb stores in-frame clones only, minus some. The table shows under 200,000 clones, with about 60% occurring only once. The specimen was CD4+ T cells sorted from blood, collected at week 24, from a patient treated with tofacitinib. These receptors all come from a human donor with alopecia areata.

This clone was detected a few times. The chain carries TRBV29-1 and TRBJ2-7; 7 nucleotides agree with TRBD1. Trimming at V came to 8 bases and at J to 3 bases, leaving 7 bases not matched to a gene. Looked up from germline, CDR1 is SQVTM and CDR2 is ANQGSEA. The CDR3 totals 12 residues. In nucleotides, the CDR3 is TGCAGCATTAGGACAGGTCACTACGAGCAGTACTTC. The encoded protein is CSIRTGHYEQYF.

The rearrangement links TRBV5-1 to TRBJ1-2; maybe TRBD1 (5 bases). The V end was cut by 3 bases, the J end by 7 bases, with 19 bases between. Germline V gene data show CDR1 as SGHRS and CDR2 as YFSETQ. This CDR3 comprises 15 residues. The CDR3 region has the DNA TGCGCCAGCAGCTCTGGAGGGGTATGGGCTGGTGGCTACACCTTC. It encodes CASSSGGVWAGGYTF.

The chain joins TRBV9 to TRBJ2-7; TRBD2 aligns across 7 bases. The CDR3 is 14 amino acids. Germline assignment: CDR1 SGDLS and CDR2 YYNGEE. V was clipped by 2 bases and J by 3 bases; unmatched bases: 5. The chain's CDR3 is CASSVSGTNYEQYF. As DNA, the CDR3 is TGTGCCAGCAGCGTCTCCGGGACTAACTACGAGCAGTACTTC.

The rearrangement joins TRBV29-1 to TRBJ2-5; D gene uncertain. CDR3 length equals 13 residues. Germline V gene data show CDR1 as SQVTM and CDR2 as ANQGSEA. V was shortened by 4 bases and J by 1 base, with 10 bases between the two germline ends. The CDR3 is CSVGMVLQETQYF. The CDR3 region has the DNA TGCAGCGTTGGCATGGTACTCCAAGAGACCCAGTACTTC.

The DNA for the CDR3 is TGTGCCAGCAGCCTCGGACAGGGTCTAGAGACCCAGTACTTC. This codes for CASSLGQGLETQYF. The J gene is TRBJ2-5, the V gene TRBV9, with 8 bases lining up with TRBD1. J gave up 4 bases and V 4 bases, and 6 bases lay outside the gene matches. Germline values: CDR1 SGDLS, CDR2 YYNGEE. The CDR3 totals 14 residues.

The chain is built from TRBV2 and TRBJ1-5; no definite D call. The germline V and J ends were trimmed by 7 bases and 1 base, with 8 bases remaining between them. Per germline, CDR1 SNHLY and CDR2 FYNNEI. The CDR3 length is 13 residues. The CDR3 DNA is TGTGCCAGCAACTCGGGAAGCAATCAGCCCCAGCATTTT. Its translation: CASNSGSNQPQHF.

J is TRBJ2-1 and V is TRBV5-6, with D perhaps assigned TRBD1 or TRBD2 (6 bases each). Trimming shortened V by 4 bases and J by 2 bases, and 16 bases separated the two germline ends. CDR3 length: 16 residues. Germline V lookup: CDR1 SGHDT, CDR2 YYEEEE. CDR3 sequence: CASSPLVGGTYNEQFF. CDR3 nucleotide sequence: TGTGCCAGCAGCCCTTTGGTAGGGGGGACCTACAATGAGCAGTTCTTC.

V usage is TRBV20-1 and J usage is TRBJ2-7, with D tentatively TRBD1 or TRBD2 (5 bases each). The CDR3 sequence is 11 residues long. Trimming cost V 4 bases and J 9 bases, with 13 bases left between them. Germline-derived CDR1 and CDR2 are DFQATT and SNEGSKA (reference sequence). CDR3 bases: TGCAGTGCTACGCTCGGGGACGGGCAGTACTTC. Translation gives CSATLGDGQYF.

This clone was detected only once. This rearrangement joins TRBV30 to TRBJ2-7; possible D gene TRBD2, 6 bases. The CDR3 totals 11 residues. The germline V gene has CDR1 GTSNPN and CDR2 SVGIG (reference sequence). Trimming removed 0 bases from V and 11 bases from J, with 11 bases in between. CDR3 region: CAWSVGGEEYF. CDR3 nucleotide sequence: TGTGCCTGGAGTGTAGGAGGGGAGGAGTACTTC.

This clone was counted only a few times. The chain links TRBV5-1 to TRBJ2-1; TRBD2 agrees at 12 bases. V shed 4 bases and J 7 bases; nucleotides not matched to a gene: 12. CDR3 length: 17 amino acids. Germline CDR1 and CDR2: SGHRS and YFSETQ. In nucleotides, the CDR3 is TGCGCCAGCAGCAGCCCCCATACTAGCGGGGGGAAGAATGAGCAGTTCTTC. Translated, it gives CASSSPHTSGGKNEQFF.

The chain employs TRBV2 and TRBJ1-5; D call uncertain. The germline V and J ends were trimmed by 5 bases and 4 bases, with 9 bases remaining between them. CDR3 length equals 13 residues. Germline V gene lookup returns CDR1 SNHLY and CDR2 FYNNEI. The CDR3 spells CASSTDQNQPQHF. CDR3 nucleotides: TGTGCCAGCAGTACGGACCAAAATCAGCCCCAGCATTTT. The full variable domain, in which reference TRBV2 and TRBJ1-5 provide the parts outside the CDR3, is EPEVTQTPSHQVTQMGQEVILRCVPISNHLYFYWYRQILGQKVEFLVSFYNNEISEKSEIFDDQFSVERPDGSNFTLKIRSTKLEDSAMYFCASSTDQNQPQHFGDGTRLSIL.

The V gene is TRBV5-4, the J gene TRBJ2-5; D gene unclear. Per germline, CDR1 SGHNT and CDR2 YYREEE (reference sequence). Trimming removed 1 base from V and 5 bases from J, with 9 bases in between. The CDR3 extends over 13 amino acids. CDR3 sequence: CASSLSRVETQYF. In nucleotides, the CDR3 is TGTGCCAGCAGCTTGAGTCGGGTGGAGACCCAGTACTTC.

The gene calls are TRBV5-6 and TRBJ1-6; D is uncertain. This CDR3 comprises 17 residues. Between the trimmed V and J ends, which lost 0 bases and 0 bases, there was a span of 10 bases. In germline, CDR1 is SGHDT, CDR2 YYEEEE. The CDR3 region has the DNA TGTGCCAGCAGCTTGGGACATTCGAGCTCCTATAATTCACCCCTCCACTTT. Its translation is CASSLGHSSSYNSPLHF.

V usage is TRBV30 and J usage is TRBJ1-2; a weak D match, TRBD1 (6 bases). This CDR3 is 15 amino acids long. Deletions cut 3 bases from V and 8 bases from J, with 22 bases between. Germline CDR1 reads GTSNPN; CDR2 reads SVGIG (reference sequence). CDR3 amino acids: CAWRPTFRTASGYTF. Written as DNA, the CDR3 is TGTGCCTGGAGACCCACATTTCGGACAGCAAGCGGCTACACCTTC.

The V call is TRBV2, the J call TRBJ1-2; 7 positions agree with TRBD1. CDR1 is SNHLY, CDR2 FYNNEI, per germline. The CDR3 runs 13 residues. The V and J ends lost 6 bases and 2 bases, in that order; junction bases with no gene match: 3. The CDR3 loop is CASSGTANYGYTF. CDR3 DNA sequence: TGTGCCAGCAGCGGGACAGCGAACTATGGCTACACCTTC.

The J gene is TRBJ2-2, the V gene TRBV5-1; 12 nucleotides line up with TRBD1. Germline CDR1 SGHRS, CDR2 YFSETQ. The CDR3 has 16 amino acids. The V segment lost 6 bases and the J segment 6 bases; nucleotides outside the gene matches: 9. CDR3: CASKPPGQGAAGELFF. CDR3 DNA: TGCGCCAGCAAACCACCGGGACAGGGGGCAGCCGGGGAGCTGTTTTTT.

V and J are TRBV27 and TRBJ2-3; the match to TRBD1 covers 7 bases. The V and J ends lost 5 bases and 9 bases, in that order; junction bases with no gene match: 14. This CDR3 has 15 residues. Germline CDR1 and CDR2: MNHEY and SMNVEV (reference sequence). Here the CDR3 reads CASSLSQGLGDTQYF. The DNA of the CDR3 is TGTGCCAGCAGTCTCTCACAGGGGCTGGGGGACACGCAGTATTTT.

This chain links TRBV7-9 with TRBJ2-5; D is ambiguous. The CDR3 covers 14 residues. V lost 3 bases to trimming and J lost 0 bases, with 8 bases between them. Germline V gene sequence: CDR1 SEHNR, CDR2 FQNEAQ (reference sequence). CDR3 region: CASSFERDQETQYF. Here the CDR3 DNA reads TGTGCCAGCAGCTTCGAAAGGGACCAAGAGACCCAGTACTTC.

V gene TRBV6-1 combines with J gene TRBJ1-2, with D possibly matching TRBD1 (6 bases). Germline V CDR1 and CDR2: MNHNS, SASEGT. This CDR3 is built from 14 residues. The V end lost 6 bases, the J end lost 3 bases, and 14 bases lay between the germline ends. As DNA, the CDR3 is TGTGCCAGCAGCGCGAATCAGGGGTACTATGGCTACACCTTC. Protein product: CASSANQGYYGYTF.

The chain has TRBV29-1 and TRBJ2-5; D gene ambiguous. The V gene lost 4 bases and the J gene lost 3 bases, with 6 bases spanning the gap. The CDR3 sequence is 11 residues long. Per the germline V gene, CDR1 is SQVTM and CDR2 is ANQGSEA. In DNA form, the CDR3 reads TGCAGCGTTGTCGTAGAAGAGACCCAGTACTTC. Translation: CSVVVEETQYF.

In this sample, this clone turned up a few times. The CDR3 reads CSVGAGEGDTQYF. DNA of the CDR3: TGCAGCGTAGGGGCGGGGGAAGGAGATACGCAGTATTTT. The genes are TRBV29-1 and TRBJ2-3; the match to TRBD2 covers 7 bases. V shed 6 bases and J 5 bases; nucleotides not matched to a gene: 8. The germline V gene has CDR1 SQVTM and CDR2 ANQGSEA. The CDR3 has 13 amino acids.

This clone was counted only a few times. One junction end does not reproduce the germline sequence, and a read error may be involved. The J gene is TRBJ1-1, the V gene TRBV7-9; 8 positions match TRBD1. Germline CDR1 SEHNR, CDR2 FQNEAQ (reference sequence). CDR3 size: 13 residues. The CDR3 DNA sequence: TGTGCCAGCAGCCTCGGACAGGGCGCCAATATCATCTTT. This codes for CASSLGQGANIIF.

V and J are TRBV7-2 and TRBJ1-1; D remains ambiguous. CDR3 length: 12 amino acids. V was pared by 5 bases and J by 6 bases, with 10 bases between. Germline CDR1 is SGHTA and CDR2 is FQGNSA. The CDR3 loop reads CASSTWTAEAFF. CDR3 DNA sequence: TGTGCCAGCAGCACATGGACGGCTGAAGCTTTCTTT.

The chain is built from TRBV4-1 and TRBJ1-5; the D gene is possibly TRBD1 (6 bases). This CDR3 spans 13 amino acids. Trimming took 2 bases from V and 7 from J, leaving 9 bases between them. CDR1 is MGHRA and CDR2 is YSYEKL in the germline V gene. In nucleotides, the CDR3 is TGCGCCAGCAGCCAAACAGGGAGACAGCCCCAGCATTTT. It yields the protein CASSQTGRQPQHF.

The V gene is TRBV2, the J gene TRBJ1-2; D remains ambiguous. Trimming cost V 4 bases and J 4 bases, with 13 bases left between them. The CDR3 loop spans 14 amino acids. The germline gives CDR1 SNHLY, CDR2 FYNNEI. CDR3 bases: TGTGCCAGCAGTGTAGAGGGATGGGGCTATGGCTACACCTTC. Residues: CASSVEGWGYGYTF.

This clone was recorded a few times. J is TRBJ1-2 and V is TRBV7-8, with TRBD1 identical over 8 bases. Germline V gene data show CDR1 as SGHVS and CDR2 as FQNEAQ. This CDR3 region has 15 residues. Trimming at V came to 0 bases and at J to 6 bases, leaving 6 bases not matched to a gene. The CDR3 protein is CASSLARGRGHGYTF. CDR3 sequence (DNA): TGTGCCAGCAGCTTAGCCCGGGGCAGGGGGCATGGCTACACCTTC. Full variable domain (outside the CDR3, taken from reference TRBV7-8 and TRBJ1-2): GAGVSQSPRYKVAKRGQDVALRCDPISGHVSLFWYQQALGQGPEFLTYFQNEAQLDKSGLPSDRFFAERPEGSVSTLKIQRTQQEDSAVYLCASSLARGRGHGYTFGSGTRLTVV.